The present T cell receptor beta chain was sequenced within a study of cytomegalovirus exposure and HLA in healthy donors. Vbeta (60) and Jbeta (13) primers were used in the PCR. Study processing details: A later analysis counted 80 million or so unique TCR beta chains, around 10 million shared. The data were produced by immunoSEQ multiplex PCR, yet TCRdb's version contains in-frame clones alone and is incomplete. V, J and clone size were drawn from that table, and D and trimming were deduced from the DNA. The repertoire includes about 200,000 clones, about 86% of them detected once, and approximately 0.31% sits in the top ten. V shed 4 bases and J shed 2 bases, with 8 bases lying between them. This CDR3 is built from 13 residues. Germline V gene lookup returns CDR1 MNHNS and CDR2 SASEGT.

The sample consisted of PBMCs. J is TRBJ1-2 and V is TRBV6-1; D is unresolved. This receptor was taken from a woman in her 30s in good health and CMV-seronegative. The CDR3 is CASSVSGNYGYTF. Here the CDR3 DNA reads TGTGCCAGCAGTGTGTCAGGAAACTATGGCTACACCTTC.